The clone carrying this TCR beta chain appeared many times. Trimming cost V 4 bases and J 5 bases, with 14 bases left between them. The CDR3 extends over 14 amino acids. Germline CDR1 SGHVS, CDR2 FQNEAQ. These data come from a study of regulatory T cells in long-lasting Graves disease. The time point here: newly diagnosed GD, antithyroid drugs for less than 3 months. RNA isolated from PBMCs was used to make the TCR library. Sequencing libraries for TCR beta were prepared with iRepertoire HTBI primers and Arm-PCR of CDR3 regions. TCRdb re-called the multiplex PCR reads through MiXCR, storing one row per CDR3 protein. This sample has 350,000 to 500,000 distinct CDR3 sequences; about a sixth occur once, and the top ten carry about 11%. These data were also filed under a second study, of T cells in Graves' hyperthyroidism and ophthalmopathy.

The chain carries TRBV7-8 and TRBJ2-5; a weak D match, TRBD1 (6 bases). The sample consisted of peripheral blood mononuclear cells (PBMCs), taken at new diagnosis, from a patient treated with antithyroid drugs. This receptor was obtained from a woman in her 30s with Graves disease. In DNA form, the CDR3 reads TGTGCCAGCAGCTACAGGGCACCCGGGGAGACCCAGTACTTC. This gives the protein CASSYRAPGETQYF.